The next 32 T cell receptor beta chains were all read from a single sample in a study of blood T cells in healthy people across ages. The use of a sample-barcoded 5' primer and a J-beta primer mix characterized a second PCR of roughly 7 to 11 cycles. MiXCR, run by TCRdb on the 5' RACE reads, gives a single entry per CDR3 protein. The table has almost 300,000 distinct CDR3 sequences, roughly 29% seen once. The sequenced sample was blood. These receptors were taken from a woman aged 70-85 years in good health.

The chain recombines TRBV20-1 with TRBJ2-7, with TRBD2 matching 8 bases. The CDR3 has 17 residues. V was pared by 5 bases and J by 3 bases, with 18 bases of the junction left unmatched. CDR1 and CDR2 from the germline V gene are DFQATT and SNEGSKA (reference sequence). The DNA of the CDR3 is TGCAGTGCTCGCCCCCAGGGCGGGGGGCAAAAACGCTACGAGCAGTACTTC. It is translated as CSARPQGGGQKRYEQYF.

The chain uses TRBV4-2 and TRBJ1-5; D remains ambiguous. The CDR3 runs 14 residues. Germline V gene data show CDR1 as LGHNA and CDR2 as YNFKEQ. Deletions cut 0 bases from V and 3 bases from J, with 6 bases between. The CDR3 is CASSQDRVNQPQHF. DNA for the CDR3: TGTGCCAGCAGCCAAGATAGGGTCAATCAGCCCCAGCATTTT.

This chain links TRBV6-2 or TRBV6-3 with TRBJ2-1; D gene unclear. The germline V and J ends were trimmed by 7 bases and 4 bases, with 17 bases remaining between them. CDR3 size: 15 residues. The germline gives CDR1 MNHEY, CDR2 SVGEGT. The CDR3 here is CASKARHLRYNEQFF. The CDR3 DNA reads TGTGCCAGCAAAGCCCGACATCTCAGGTACAATGAGCAGTTCTTC.

The chain joins TRBV20-1 to TRBJ2-5, with 11 nucleotides matching TRBD1. The J call may be in error: the DNA end matches TRBJ2-7 better. The germline CDR1 and CDR2 sequences are DFQATT and SNEGSKA (reference sequence). The CDR3 is 14 residues long. CDR3 DNA sequence: TGCAGTGCAACGGGGACAGGGGGAAACTACGAGCAGTACTTC. This sequence encodes CSATGTGGNYEQYF.

The rearrangement uses TRBV18 and TRBJ2-3, with D maybe TRBD2 (6 bases). The CDR3 extends over 14 amino acids. Looked up from germline, CDR1 is KGHSH and CDR2 is LQKENI. V dropped 3 bases and J dropped 6 bases, with 13 bases sitting between them. In DNA, the CDR3 is TGTGCCAGCTCACCCCAGCGGGTTGGGGATACGCAGTATTTT. This sequence encodes CASSPQRVGDTQYF.

The chain is built from TRBV29-1 and TRBJ2-3; D gene uncertain. The CDR3 has 12 amino acids. V was clipped by 8 bases and J by 4 bases, with 13 bases between them. Germline CDR1 is SQVTM and CDR2 is ANQGSEA. The CDR3 bases are TGCAGCTTGCGGAATGCGGCAGATACGCAGTATTTT. This codes for CSLRNAADTQYF.

This rearrangement joins TRBV29-1 to TRBJ2-5; no definite D call. Trimming removed 2 bases at V and 4 bases at J, with 14 bases between. The CDR3 is made up of 14 amino acids. Germline values: CDR1 SQVTM, CDR2 ANQGSEA. The CDR3, as DNA: TGCAGCGTTGAACGGCGCCTAGGACCAGAGACCCAGTACTTC. Its protein product is CSVERRLGPETQYF.

This clonotype came up a few times. The junction departs from germline at one end; a sequencing error may be responsible. V is TRBV7-7 and J is TRBJ2-6; the D gene is possibly TRBD1 (5 bases). CDR1 and CDR2 (germline): SSHAT, FNYEAQ (reference sequence). The CDR3 is 13 amino acids. DNA of the CDR3: TGTGCTAGCAGACAGACTGGGGCCAACGTCCTGACTTTC. Encoded protein: CASRQTGANVLTF. Complete variable domain (other parts from reference TRBV7-7 and TRBJ2-6): GAGVSQSPRYKVTKRGQDVTLRCDPISSHATLYWYQQALGQGPEFLTYFNYEAQPDKSGLPSDRFSAERPEGSISTLTIQRTEQRDSAMYRCASRQTGANVLTFGAGSRLTVL.

J is TRBJ2-5 and V is TRBV5-1, with no clear D. The CDR3 loop spans 14 amino acids. Germline loops: CDR1 SGHRS, CDR2 YFSETQ. The V end was cut by 1 base, the J end by 2 bases, with 9 bases between. The CDR3 loop reads CASSLWQDQETQYF. The CDR3 nucleotides are TGCGCCAGCAGCTTGTGGCAGGATCAAGAGACCCAGTACTTC.

This clonotype was seen a handful of times. This chain connects TRBV11-2 to TRBJ2-1; 7 nucleotides line up with TRBD1. CDR1 SGHAT and CDR2 FQNNGV come from the germline V gene. After removal of 6 bases from V and 7 bases from J, the junction contained 18 bases not matched to a gene. CDR3 length: 17 amino acids. CDR3 in DNA: TGTGCCAGCAGGATGGCGGTGACAGGGCAGGGGGTTAATGAGCAGTTCTTC. Protein: CASRMAVTGQGVNEQFF.

This clonotype has only a few counts. V and J are TRBV10-2 and TRBJ2-5; TRBD2 agrees at 7 bases. CDR3 length equals 14 residues. CDR1 is WSHSY, CDR2 SAAADI, per germline. V lost 10 bases, J lost 5 bases, and 13 bases stayed unmatched. CDR3 nucleotides: TGCGCCACATTAGATGCGGGAGTTCGTGAGACCCAGTACTTC. This codes for CATLDAGVRETQYF.

The CDR3, as DNA: TGTGCCAGCAGTTTAGCAGGTCCCCTCAATGAGCAGTTCTTC. This codes for CASSLAGPLNEQFF. The chain is built from TRBV12-3 or TRBV12-4 and TRBJ2-1; no reliable D call. The CDR3 has 14 amino acids. Trimming left V 0 bases short and J 6 bases short, with 9 bases between.

The chain uses TRBV11-1 and TRBJ2-7; a weak D match, TRBD1 (6 bases). Between the trimmed V and J ends, which lost 0 bases and 6 bases, there was a span of 12 bases. This CDR3 comprises 14 residues. Per the germline V gene, CDR1 is SGHAT and CDR2 is FQDESV (reference sequence). The CDR3 reads CASSLARQATEQYF. As DNA, the CDR3 is TGTGCCAGCAGCTTAGCGCGACAGGCCACCGAGCAGTACTTC.

The rearrangement uses TRBV27 and TRBJ2-7, with D possibly matching TRBD1 (6 bases). Germline CDR1 is MNHEY and CDR2 is SMNVEV (reference sequence). The CDR3 totals 17 residues. The germline V and J ends were trimmed by 6 bases and 0 bases, with 21 bases remaining between them. The CDR3 sequence is CASRPTPGASFSYEQYF. Here the CDR3 DNA reads TGTGCCAGCAGACCTACCCCAGGGGCGTCTTTCTCCTACGAGCAGTACTTC.

A few counts support this clonotype. The chain uses TRBV28 and TRBJ2-5, with 7 positions matching TRBD2. The J call is uncertain, as TRBJ2-1 better fits the DNA end. CDR3 length equals 15 residues. CDR1 is MDHEN, CDR2 SYDVKM, per germline. Here the CDR3 reads CASSSGGFAYNEQFF. CDR3 in DNA: TGTGCCAGCAGCTCGGGGGGATTCGCCTACAATGAGCAGTTCTTC.

This clonotype was counted a few times. It may be a read error: a sequence one base away is much more abundant. This chain uses TRBV12-3 or TRBV12-4 with TRBJ2-2; D is undetermined. CDR3 size: 13 residues. Trimming stripped 5 bases from V and 7 bases from J, with 11 bases between. CDR3 sequence: CASSLVMGGELFF. The DNA for the CDR3 is TGTGCCAGCAGTCTAGTAATGGGCGGGGAGCTGTTTTTT.

The gene calls are TRBV3-1 and TRBJ2-3; the match to TRBD1 covers 9 bases. Per germline, CDR1 LGHDT and CDR2 YNNKEL (reference sequence). V gave up 3 bases and J gave up 1 base; unmatched junction bases: 2. CDR3 size: 15 residues. The CDR3 DNA is TGTGCCAGCAGCCATCGGGACAGGGGCACAGATACGCAGTATTTT. The encoded protein is CASSHRDRGTDTQYF.

The rearrangement links TRBV4-1 to TRBJ1-4; 9 positions match TRBD1. The CDR3 length is 15 residues. The germline V gene encodes CDR1 MGHRA and CDR2 YSYEKL. V was clipped by 3 bases and J by 7 bases; unmatched bases: 6. The CDR3 spells CASSQPGTGFEKLFF. In DNA, the CDR3 is TGCGCCAGCAGCCAGCCCGGGACAGGGTTTGAAAAACTGTTTTTT.

V usage is TRBV20-1 and J usage is TRBJ2-5, with D possibly being TRBD2 (5 bases). This CDR3 is 14 amino acids long. Germline loops: CDR1 DFQATT, CDR2 SNEGSKA (reference sequence). V was shortened by 0 bases and J by 4 bases, with 12 bases between the two germline ends. CDR3 loop: CSARDRVARETQYF. As DNA, the CDR3 is TGCAGTGCTAGAGATAGAGTAGCGCGAGAGACCCAGTACTTC.

J is TRBJ2-5 and V is TRBV7-2; 11 bases match TRBD2. V shed 4 bases and J 5 bases; nucleotides not matched to a gene: 9. CDR3 length: 16 amino acids. The germline V gene encodes CDR1 SGHTA and CDR2 FQGNSA. CDR3 nucleotide sequence: TGTGCCAGCAGCTCCGCCACTAGCGGGAGTTGGGAGACCCAGTACTTC. Residues: CASSSATSGSWETQYF. Supplemented by reference TRBV7-2 and TRBJ2-5, the full variable domain reads GAGVSQSPSNKVTEKGKDVELRCDPISGHTALYWYRQSLGQGLEFLIYFQGNSAPDKSGLPSDRFSAERTGGSVSTLTIQRTQQEDSAVYLCASSSATSGSWETQYFGPGTRLLVL.

The chain has TRBV20-1 and TRBJ2-4, with 7 nucleotides matching TRBD1. The V gene's germline CDR1 is DFQATT and CDR2 SNEGSKA (reference sequence). The CDR3 length is 12 residues. The ends lost 7 bases at V and 5 bases at J; junction bases unmatched: 5. The CDR3 protein is CSVETGQNIQYF. Here the CDR3 DNA reads TGCAGTGTTGAGACAGGGCAAAACATTCAGTACTTC.

The J gene is TRBJ2-5, the V gene TRBV20-1; TRBD2 might be the D (5 bases). The J call is uncertain, as TRBJ2-1 better fits the DNA end. In germline, CDR1 is DFQATT, CDR2 SNEGSKA (reference sequence). The CDR3 extends over 14 amino acids. The chain's CDR3 is CSASPIGGYNEQFF. The CDR3 nucleotides read TGCAGTGCTAGCCCCATAGGCGGGTACAATGAGCAGTTCTTC.

This clonotype has at least ten counts. This chain links TRBV3-1 with TRBJ1-4; D is undetermined. Germline V gives CDR1 LGHDT, CDR2 YNNKEL (reference sequence). This CDR3 is 15 amino acids long. Trimming removed 9 bases at V and 0 bases at J, with 14 bases between. CDR3: CASRGLPTTNEKLFF. The CDR3 DNA reads as TGTGCCAGTCGAGGGCTTCCCACAACTAATGAAAAACTGTTTTTT.

A few counts support this clonotype. This chain connects TRBV29-1 to TRBJ1-2; no reliable D call. Germline V gene sequence: CDR1 SQVTM, CDR2 ANQGSEA. This CDR3 has 13 amino acids. V lost 5 bases to trimming and J lost 5 bases, with 15 bases between them. CDR3 in amino acids: CSVSIGNPYGYTF. The DNA for the CDR3 is TGCAGCGTTAGTATCGGAAACCCTTATGGCTACACCTTC. The full variable domain, with the rest looked up from reference TRBV29-1 and TRBJ1-2, is SAVISQKPSRDICQRGTSLTIQCQVDSQVTMMFWYRQQPGQSLTLIATANQGSEATYESGFVIDKFPISRPNLTFSTLTVSNMSPEDSSIYLCSVSIGNPYGYTFGSGTRLTVV.

This clonotype has ten or more counts. This chain uses TRBV6-6 with TRBJ2-2; D not certain. Trimming stripped 5 bases from V and 6 bases from J, with 10 bases between. The germline V gene has CDR1 MNHNY and CDR2 SVGAGI (reference sequence). The CDR3 has 13 residues. CDR3 nucleotide sequence: TGTGCCAGCAGTCGCCTAGTCGCCGGGGAGCTGTTTTTT. Protein: CASSRLVAGELFF.

Turning to this clonotype: One end of the junction does not line up with germline, which may come from a read error. This chain uses TRBV20-1 with TRBJ2-1; tentatively, D is TRBD2 (5 bases). TRBJ2-7 matches the DNA end more closely, so the J call is doubtful. This CDR3 is built from 12 residues. CDR1 and CDR2 from the germline V gene are DFQATT and SNEGSKA (reference sequence). This CDR3 is CSAREYRGEQYF. CDR3 nucleotide sequence: TGCAGTGCCAGAGAGTACCGGGGCGAGCAGTACTTC.

The V call is TRBV20-1, the J call TRBJ2-3; D might be TRBD2 (5 bases). V was pared by 3 bases and J by 3 bases, with 13 bases between. The CDR3 runs to 14 residues. CDR1 and CDR2 (germline): DFQATT, SNEGSKA (reference sequence). CDR3 sequence (DNA): TGCAGTGCTAGTAGGTGGGAGAGGACAGATACGCAGTATTTT. It specifies CSASRWERTDTQYF.

This chain links TRBV12-3 or TRBV12-4 with TRBJ1-1; D ambiguous. Trimming took 2 bases from V and 9 from J, leaving 7 bases between them. This CDR3 comprises 11 residues. The CDR3 DNA reads as TGTGCCAGCAGTTTAAGAGAGAAAGCTTTCTTT. This encodes CASSLREKAFF.

V gene TRBV12-3 or TRBV12-4 combines with J gene TRBJ1-5, with D uncertain. The CDR3 loop spans 13 amino acids. Trimming removed 5 bases at V and 6 bases at J, with 11 bases between. CDR3 sequence: CASSPDEAQPQHF. The CDR3 DNA follows: TGTGCCAGCAGTCCCGATGAGGCTCAGCCCCAGCATTTT.

This chain uses TRBV19 with TRBJ1-6; D not resolved. The CDR3 extends over 13 amino acids. Trimming stripped 4 bases from V and 11 bases from J, with 12 bases between. Germline assignment: CDR1 LNHDA and CDR2 SQIVND (reference sequence). CDR3 sequence reads: CASSTGPNPPLHF. CDR3 nucleotide sequence: TGTGCCAGTAGTACAGGACCCAATCCACCCCTCCACTTT.

The V and J genes are TRBV11-2 and TRBJ2-1, with 7 positions matching TRBD2. With V trimmed by 1 base and J by 12 bases, 3 bases remained unmatched. The CDR3 totals 12 residues. Germline V gives CDR1 SGHAT, CDR2 FQNNGV. CDR3 nucleotides: TGTGCCAGCAGCTTAGGACTAGCTGGGCAGTTCTTC. It codes for CASSLGLAGQFF.

This clonotype was counted between two and nine times. The chain couples TRBV28 to TRBJ2-2; weak D call: TRBD2 (5 bases). V lost 8 bases, J lost 6 bases, and 13 bases lay in between. Germline values: CDR1 MDHEN, CDR2 SYDVKM. This CDR3 comprises 13 residues. For the CDR3, the DNA is TGTGCCAGCGGGGAGAGGGTTTCCGGGGAGCTGTTTTTT. It yields the protein CASGERVSGELFF.